This TCR beta chain was captured by sequencing in a study of CXCR3-negative and CXCR3-positive naive CD8 T cells. The authors made the TRB cDNA libraries by 5' RACE using UMI labels. For each CDR3 protein, TCRdb gives one entry from its re-call of the 5' RACE reads, without DNA. This table lists approximately 65,000 distinct CDR3 sequences. Germline-derived CDR1 and CDR2 are SEHNR and FQNEAQ (reference sequence). The CDR3 covers 12 residues. About this clonotype itself: No antigen is known for it.

General study points: The TRB CDR3s that CXCR3-positive naive cells carried were more hydrophobic than those of CXCR3-negative naive cells.

The chain links TRBV7-9 to TRBJ2-3. What was sequenced was naive CXCR3+ CD8+ T cells from blood. The subset denotes: CD45RO-CCR7+CD27+CD95- naive CD8+ T cells expressing CXCR3 (TNR3+). The TCR was taken from a human donor in good health. Some clones in this sample may be carry-over from other donors' samples. CDR3 amino acids: CASSILYDTQYF.